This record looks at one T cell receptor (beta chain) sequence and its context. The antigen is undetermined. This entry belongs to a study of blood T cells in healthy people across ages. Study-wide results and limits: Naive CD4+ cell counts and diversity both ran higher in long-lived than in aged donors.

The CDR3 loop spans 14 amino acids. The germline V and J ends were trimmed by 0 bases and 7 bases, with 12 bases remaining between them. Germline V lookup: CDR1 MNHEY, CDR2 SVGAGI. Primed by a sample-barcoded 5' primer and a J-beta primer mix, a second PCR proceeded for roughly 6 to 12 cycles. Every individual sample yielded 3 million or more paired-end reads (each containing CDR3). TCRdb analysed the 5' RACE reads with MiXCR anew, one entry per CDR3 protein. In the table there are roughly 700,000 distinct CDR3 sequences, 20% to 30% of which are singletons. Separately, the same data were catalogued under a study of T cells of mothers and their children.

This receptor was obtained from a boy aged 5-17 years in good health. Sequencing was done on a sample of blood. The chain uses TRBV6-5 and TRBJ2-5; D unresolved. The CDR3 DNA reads TGTGCCAGCAGTTACTCGACTGGGGTGGGGACCCAGTACTTC. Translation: CASSYSTGVGTQYF.